Listed below are T cell receptor beta chains from one sample, sequenced in a study of beta chain features in type 1 diabetes. Assay: immunoSEQ multiplex PCR; the TCRdb copy retains only in-frame clones and omits some. The sample includes 150,000 to 200,000 clones, roughly 60% of them seen just once. Sequencing used naive CD4+ T cells from blood. Source of these receptors: a man in his thirties or forties with type 1 diabetes. Each CDR3 is given with its conserved first and last residue. D genes are given only for firm matches. A clone size is listed for some rows: how often the clone was seen (once, few, many), or a class if it is expanded.

>TRBJ1-6|TRBV7-9|.|.
CASSHGPSAYNSPLHF
TGTGCCAGCAGCCATGGACCTTCAGCCTATAATTCACCCCTCCACTTT
>TRBJ1-3|TRBV30|.|.
CAWSVSGVSGNTIYF
TGTGCCTGGAGTGTAAGTGGTGTCTCTGGAAACACCATATATTTT
>TRBJ1-1|TRBV10-3|TRBD1|.
CAIKPDQGEWNTEAFF
TGTGCCATCAAGCCCGATCAGGGGGAGTGGAACACTGAAGCTTTCTTT
>TRBJ2-3|TRBV30|TRBD1|.
CAGTTGTGTDTQYF
TGTGCCGGCACTACCGGGACAGGCACAGATACGCAGTATTTT
>TRBJ2-7|TRBV5-1|.|.
CASSLLLASGYEQYF
TGCGCCAGCAGCTTGCTCCTAGCTTCAGGATACGAGCAGTACTTC
>TRBJ2-7|TRBV9|.|.
CASSVTPGTYEQYF
TGTGCCAGCAGCGTAACTCCAGGGACCTACGAGCAGTACTTC
>TRBJ2-5|TRBV18|.|.
CASSEQQGPGETQYF
TGTGCCAGCTCAGAACAGCAGGGCCCAGGGGAGACCCAGTACTTC
>TRBJ1-6|TRBV14|TRBD1|.
CASSPVGQGYSPLHF
TGTGCCAGCAGCCCCGTGGGACAGGGGTATTCACCCCTCCACTTT
>TRBJ2-5|TRBV29-1|.|.
CSVEDSRETQYF
TGCAGCGTAGAGGACAGTCGAGAGACCCAGTACTTC
>TRBJ2-7|TRBV29-1|TRBD1|.
CSVRGQGPLEQYF
TGCAGCGTCCGCGGACAGGGGCCCCTCGAGCAGTACTTC
>TRBJ1-3|TRBV5-1|.|.
CASSLAERSAGNTIYF
TGCGCCAGCAGCTTGGCGGAGCGATCGGCAGGAAACACCATATATTTT
>TRBJ2-5|TRBV7-6|.|.
CASSSRETQYF
TGTGCCAGCAGCTCGCGGGAGACCCAGTACTTC
>TRBJ2-7|TRBV29-1|TRBD1|.
CSVLGQGPPYEQYF
TGCAGCGTTCTAGGACAGGGGCCACCCTACGAGCAGTACTTC
>TRBJ2-3|TRBV6-6|.|.
CASSFLDTQYF
TGTGCCAGCAGCTTCCTAGATACGCAGTATTTT
>TRBJ2-3|TRBV7-9|.|once
CASSLVILDTDTQYF
TGTGCCAGCAGCTTAGTAATCCTAGACACAGATACGCAGTATTTT
>TRBJ1-6|TRBV9|.|.
CASSVSGVSPLHF
TGTGCCAGCAGCGTATCGGGGGTTTCACCCCTCCACTTT
>TRBJ2-3|TRBV19|TRBD1|.
CASKGTGSTDTQYF
TGTGCCAGTAAAGGGACAGGGAGCACAGATACGCAGTATTTT
>TRBJ2-7|TRBV5-6|.|.
CASSPGPVYEQYF
TGTGCCAGCAGCCCAGGACCCGTCTACGAGCAGTACTTC
>TRBJ1-5|TRBV7-2|.|.
CASSSQGGQPQHF
TGTGCCAGCAGTTCTCAGGGCGGACAGCCCCAGCATTTT
>TRBJ2-3|TRBV19|.|.
CASSIALSADTQYF
TGTGCCAGTAGTATAGCGCTATCGGCAGATACGCAGTATTTT
>TRBJ2-1|TRBV14|.|.
CASRIRSSYNEQFF
TGTGCCAGCAGAATCAGGAGCTCCTACAATGAGCAGTTCTTC
>TRBJ1-5|TRBV30|.|.
CAWSGRRDNQPQHF
TGTGCCTGGAGTGGAAGGAGGGACAATCAGCCCCAGCATTTT
>TRBJ2-5|TRBV6-5|.|once
CASSYSSEGVRETQYF
TGTGCCAGCAGTTACTCGTCGGAGGGGGTGCGGGAGACCCAGTACTTC
>TRBJ2-3|TRBV5-6|.|.
CASSLKLGATDTQYF
TGTGCCAGCAGCCTTAAGTTAGGAGCCACAGATACGCAGTATTTT
>TRBJ2-5|TRBV29-1|.|few
CSVVMAEETQYF
TGCAGCGTTGTTATGGCGGAGGAGACCCAGTACTTC
>TRBJ1-1|TRBV9|.|.
CASSALRRGRLNTEAFF
TGTGCCAGCAGCGCCTTACGCAGGGGACGGTTGAACACTGAAGCTTTCTTT
>TRBJ1-1|TRBV11-3|.|.
CASSPGLNTEAFF
TGTGCCAGCAGCCCAGGGCTAAACACTGAAGCTTTCTTT
>TRBJ2-3|TRBV29-1|TRBD2|.
CSVRAGLAGGRTDTQYF
TGCAGCGTTAGGGCCGGACTAGCGGGGGGGCGGACAGATACGCAGTATTTT